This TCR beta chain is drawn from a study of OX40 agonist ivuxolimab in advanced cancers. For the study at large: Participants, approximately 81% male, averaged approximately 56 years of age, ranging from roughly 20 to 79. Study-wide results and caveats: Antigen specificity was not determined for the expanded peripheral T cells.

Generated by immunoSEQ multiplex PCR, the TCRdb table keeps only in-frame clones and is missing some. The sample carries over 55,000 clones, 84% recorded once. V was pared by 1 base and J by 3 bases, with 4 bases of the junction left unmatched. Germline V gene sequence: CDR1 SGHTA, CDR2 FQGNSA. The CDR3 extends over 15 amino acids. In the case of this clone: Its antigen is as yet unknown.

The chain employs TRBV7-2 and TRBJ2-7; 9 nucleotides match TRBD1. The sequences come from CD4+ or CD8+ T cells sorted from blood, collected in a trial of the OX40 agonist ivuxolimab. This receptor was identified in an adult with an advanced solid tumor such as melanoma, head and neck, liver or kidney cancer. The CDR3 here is CASSLDTGGLYEQYF. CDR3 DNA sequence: TGTGCCAGCAGCTTAGACACAGGGGGCCTCTACGAGCAGTACTTC.